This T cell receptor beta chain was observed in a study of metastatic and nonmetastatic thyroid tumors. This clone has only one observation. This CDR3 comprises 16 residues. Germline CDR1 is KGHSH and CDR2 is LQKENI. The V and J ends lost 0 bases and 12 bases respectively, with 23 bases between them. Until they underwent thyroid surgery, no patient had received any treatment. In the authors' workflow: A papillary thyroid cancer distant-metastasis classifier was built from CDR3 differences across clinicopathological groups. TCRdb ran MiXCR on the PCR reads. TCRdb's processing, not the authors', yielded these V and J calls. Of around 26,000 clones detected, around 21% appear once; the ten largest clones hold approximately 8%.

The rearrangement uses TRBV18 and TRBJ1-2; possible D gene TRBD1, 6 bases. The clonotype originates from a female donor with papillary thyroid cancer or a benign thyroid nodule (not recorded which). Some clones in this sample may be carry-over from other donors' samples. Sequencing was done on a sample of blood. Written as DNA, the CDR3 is TGTGCCAGCTCACCACCGGGCAGGGGAGTTGACTATTGCCACACCTTC. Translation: CASSPPGRGVDYCHTF. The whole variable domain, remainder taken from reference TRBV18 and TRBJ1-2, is NAGVMQNPRHLVRRRGQEARLRCSPMKGHSHVYWYRQLPEEGLKFMVYLQKENIIDESGMPKERFSAEFPKEGPSILRIQQVVRGDSAAYFCASSPPGRGVDYCHTFGSGTRLTVV.